The 16 T cell receptor beta chains in this list originate from one sample, sequenced in a study of cytomegalovirus exposure and HLA in healthy donors. Amplification used 60 Vbeta primers and 13 Jbeta primers. The data were produced by immunoSEQ multiplex PCR, yet TCRdb's version contains in-frame clones alone and is incomplete. The sample yields around 170,000 clones, roughly 75% seen once. The material sequenced was PBMCs. These receptors all stem from a woman aged 30 to 39 in good health and CMV-seronegative.

This chain connects TRBV4-2 to TRBJ1-2; TRBD1 aligns across 10 bases. Germline loops: CDR1 LGHNA, CDR2 YNFKEQ. V gave up 4 bases and J gave up 3 bases; unmatched junction bases: 11. This CDR3 has 17 residues. CDR3 sequence reads: CASSRSTSDRGYYGYTF. The CDR3 region has the DNA TGTGCCAGCAGCCGGTCGACCTCGGACAGGGGGTACTATGGCTACACCTTC.

The chain has TRBV4-1 and TRBJ2-3; weak D call: TRBD2 (6 bases). V shed 4 bases and J shed 5 bases, with 10 bases lying between them. CDR3 size: 13 residues. Germline V gene data show CDR1 as MGHRA and CDR2 as YSYEKL. CDR3 region: CASSLEAGDTQYF. CDR3 sequence (DNA): TGCGCCAGCAGCCTAGAAGCGGGAGATACGCAGTATTTT.

The table lists this clone with a few counts. The gene calls are TRBV9 and TRBJ2-1; TRBD2 matches at 9 bases. The germline CDR1 and CDR2 sequences are SGDLS and YYNGEE. Losses at the gene ends were 4 bases for V and 6 bases for J; bases not matched to a gene: 8. This CDR3 comprises 15 residues. The CDR3 is CASSPRVAGVNEQFF. CDR3 nucleotides: TGTGCCAGCAGCCCCCGGGTAGCGGGGGTCAATGAGCAGTTCTTC. Full variable domain (missing parts from reference TRBV9 and TRBJ2-1): DSGVTQTPKHLITATGQRVTLRCSPRSGDLSVYWYQQSLDQGLQFLIQYYNGEERAKGNILERFSAQQFPDLHSELNLSSLELGDSALYFCASSPRVAGVNEQFFGPGTRLTVL.

The chain recombines TRBV2 with TRBJ2-3; 8 bases fit TRBD2. Germline-derived CDR1 and CDR2 are SNHLY and FYNNEI. The ends lost 10 bases at V and 2 bases at J; junction bases unmatched: 8. The CDR3 loop spans 14 amino acids. The chain's CDR3 is CATRLARDTDTQYF. The CDR3 coding sequence is TGTGCCACCAGACTAGCGCGAGACACAGATACGCAGTATTTT.

This sequence joins TRBV2 and TRBJ2-5, with TRBD1 matching over 8 bases. The CDR3 is 15 amino acids. CDR1 is SNHLY, CDR2 FYNNEI, per germline. V shed 7 bases and J 9 bases; nucleotides not matched to a gene: 16. The CDR3 DNA is TGTGCCAGCACCCACGGGGACAGGCCAATGGGGGCCCAGTACTTC. Encoded protein: CASTHGDRPMGAQYF.

The chain recombines TRBV7-9 with TRBJ2-7; D is unclear. The CDR3 extends over 12 amino acids. The germline V and J ends were trimmed by 5 bases and 2 bases, with 7 bases remaining between them. Germline CDR1 and CDR2: SEHNR and FQNEAQ (reference sequence). The CDR3 coding sequence is TGTGCCAGCAGCCTTAGTACCTACGAGCAGTACTTC. This gives the protein CASSLSTYEQYF.

The V gene is TRBV4-2, the J gene TRBJ2-2; D is ambiguous. Germline lookup yields CDR1 LGHNA and CDR2 YNFKEQ. The CDR3 has 16 residues. V lost 1 base, J lost 4 bases, and 13 bases lay in between. The DNA for the CDR3 is TGTGCCAGCAGCCAAGGTCCAGGCGACGGCACCGGGGAGCTGTTTTTT. It translates to CASSQGPGDGTGELFF.

The chain recombines TRBV7-8 with TRBJ1-5, with 9 bases that match TRBD1. The CDR3 runs to 14 residues. Trimming removed 9 bases from V and 3 bases from J; junction bases left unmatched: 6. CDR1 and CDR2 (germline): SGHVS, FQNEAQ. CDR3 sequence (DNA): TGTGCCAGTTATAACAGGGGGCTCAATCAGCCCCAGCATTTT. This gives the protein CASYNRGLNQPQHF.

The rearrangement joins TRBV4-1 to TRBJ1-4; D call uncertain. Trimming shortened V by 0 bases and J by 1 base, and 12 bases separated the two germline ends. Germline CDR1 is MGHRA and CDR2 is YSYEKL. This CDR3 has 17 residues. Here the CDR3 reads CASSQDDLKRTNEKLFF. The CDR3 region has the DNA TGCGCCAGCAGCCAAGATGATTTAAAGAGAACTAATGAAAAACTGTTTTTT.

This sequence joins TRBV7-6 and TRBJ2-7; 9 bases fit TRBD1. In germline, CDR1 is SGHVS, CDR2 FNYEAQ. The ends lost 1 base at V and 9 bases at J; junction bases unmatched: 4. The CDR3 length is 13 residues. This chain's CDR3 is CASSLGGQGWQYF. CDR3 in DNA: TGTGCCAGCAGCTTAGGGGGACAGGGATGGCAGTACTTC.

This clone was seen a handful of times. The chain recombines TRBV30 with TRBJ2-3, with 8 bases lining up with TRBD1. V shed 3 bases, J shed 5 bases, and the junction held 13 bases outside the gene matches. The CDR3 runs to 16 residues. Germline CDR1 and CDR2: GTSNPN and SVGIG (reference sequence). The CDR3: CAWSRPRQGRGDTQYF. The CDR3 coding sequence is TGTGCCTGGAGCCGACCCCGACAGGGGCGAGGAGATACGCAGTATTTT.

The CDR3 coding sequence is TGTGCCAGCAGCTCGGGACTAGCGGGGATTTACGAGCAGTACTTC. Translation gives CASSSGLAGIYEQYF. V gene TRBV27 combines with J gene TRBJ2-7, with TRBD2 matching 13 bases. CDR1 is MNHEY and CDR2 is SMNVEV in the germline V gene (reference sequence). This CDR3 spans 15 amino acids. J gave up 4 bases and V 6 bases, and 6 bases lay outside the gene matches.

The J gene is TRBJ2-5, the V gene TRBV6-1, with D maybe TRBD1 (7 bases). V was trimmed by 0 bases and J by 2 bases, leaving 10 bases between them. The germline V gene encodes CDR1 MNHNS and CDR2 SASEGT. This CDR3 spans 15 amino acids. The CDR3 DNA is TGTGCCAGCAGTGAAGCTCCAGGGGGGCAAGAGACCCAGTACTTC. This sequence encodes CASSEAPGGQETQYF.

The CDR3 is CSAKDSNIAKNIQYF. Here the CDR3 DNA reads TGCAGCGCAAAGGACAGCAATATAGCCAAAAACATTCAGTACTTC. The V call is TRBV29-1, the J call TRBJ2-4, with a tentative D call TRBD1 (6 bases). Between the trimmed V and J ends, which lost 7 bases and 0 bases, there was a span of 16 bases. The CDR3 is made up of 15 amino acids. Germline CDR1 reads SQVTM; CDR2 reads ANQGSEA.

This clone has only a few counts. This chain uses TRBV5-1 with TRBJ2-7, with 7 bases identical to TRBD1. V shed 1 base and J 4 bases; nucleotides not matched to a gene: 8. This CDR3 contains 15 residues. Germline V gives CDR1 SGHRS, CDR2 YFSETQ. The CDR3 region is CASSLSPRGFYEQYF. CDR3 coding DNA: TGCGCCAGCAGCTTGAGTCCCAGGGGGTTTTACGAGCAGTACTTC.

V usage is TRBV7-2 and J usage is TRBJ1-2; no reliable D call. Germline CDR1 is SGHTA and CDR2 is FQGNSA. The CDR3 is made up of 13 amino acids. Deletions cut 3 bases from V and 4 bases from J, with 9 bases between. The chain's CDR3 is CASSFAGAYGYTF. CDR3 nucleotides: TGTGCCAGCAGCTTTGCAGGTGCCTATGGCTACACCTTC.